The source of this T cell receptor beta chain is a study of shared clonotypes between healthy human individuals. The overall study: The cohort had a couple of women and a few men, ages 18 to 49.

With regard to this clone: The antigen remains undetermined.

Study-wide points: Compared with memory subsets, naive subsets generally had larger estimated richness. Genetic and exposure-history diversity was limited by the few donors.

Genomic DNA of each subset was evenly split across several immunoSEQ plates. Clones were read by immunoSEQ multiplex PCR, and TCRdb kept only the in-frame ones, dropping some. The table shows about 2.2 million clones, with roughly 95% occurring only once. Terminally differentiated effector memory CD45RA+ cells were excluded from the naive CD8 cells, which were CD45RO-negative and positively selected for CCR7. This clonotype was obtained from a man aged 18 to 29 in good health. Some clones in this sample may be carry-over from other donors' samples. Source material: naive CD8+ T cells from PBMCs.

The DNA for the CDR3 is TGCGCCAGCAGCTTGGCGGGACTATTGACTTACAATGAGCAGTTCTTC. The encoded protein is CASSLAGLLTYNEQFF. This rearrangement joins TRBV5-1 to TRBJ2-1; 7 bases line up with TRBD2. Trimming cost V 0 bases and J 4 bases; bases outside gene matches: 7. Germline V gives CDR1 SGHRS, CDR2 YFSETQ. This CDR3 is built from 16 residues.